The 27 T cell receptor beta chains in this list originate from one sample, sequenced in a study of CD8 T cells in ankylosing spondylitis. Study-wide findings and caveats: Seven to nine highly homologous variants formed a TCR beta motif that appeared characteristic of ankylosing spondylitis blood.

Their recognized antigens are unknown. TCRdb reprocessed the 5' RACE reads with MiXCR, giving one entry per CDR3 protein. The sample comprises more than 600,000 distinct CDR3 sequences, 15% to 20% of which are singletons, and under 20% rests with the top ten. Sequenced: blood, either unsorted or a sorted T cell fraction (not recorded which). The origin of the receptors is a male donor with ankylosing spondylitis.

V usage is TRBV19 and J usage is TRBJ1-1; 7 bases align to TRBD1. Trimming took 6 bases from V and 1 from J; bases not matched to a gene: 8. CDR1 LNHDA and CDR2 SQIVND come from the germline V gene (reference sequence). This CDR3 is built from 15 residues. CDR3 in DNA: TGTGCCAGTAGGGAAACAGGGGTGTGGAACACTGAAGCTTTCTTT. Translating it yields CASRETGVWNTEAFF.

The chain joins TRBV12-3 or TRBV12-4 to TRBJ1-3; possibly TRBD1 for D (6 bases). CDR3 length: 14 amino acids. V was cut by 7 bases and J by 0 bases, with 10 bases left in between. The CDR3: CASIMTGSGNTIYF. The CDR3 DNA reads as TGTGCCAGCATTATGACAGGCTCTGGAAACACCATATATTTT.

The chain employs TRBV20-1 and TRBJ1-1; perhaps TRBD1 as D (6 bases). CDR1 and CDR2 (germline): DFQATT, SNEGSKA (reference sequence). CDR3 length: 14 residues. V lost 0 bases to trimming and J lost 1 base, with 9 bases between them. CDR3: CSARDRGKNTEAFF. In DNA form, the CDR3 reads TGCAGTGCTAGAGACAGGGGTAAGAACACTGAAGCTTTCTTT.

The genes are TRBV20-1 and TRBJ1-4; D ambiguous. The germline CDR1 and CDR2 sequences are DFQATT and SNEGSKA (reference sequence). V shed 6 bases and J shed 8 bases, with 16 bases lying between them. The CDR3 has 13 residues. The CDR3 region has the DNA TGCAGTGCCCCTAGGCCGGCTGGCGAAAAACTGTTTTTT. The encoded protein is CSAPRPAGEKLFF.

The CDR3 spells CASSQEAGGTDTQYF. The CDR3 DNA is TGCGCCAGCAGCCAAGAAGCGGGAGGCACAGATACGCAGTATTTT. The chain couples TRBV4-1 to TRBJ2-3; 8 nucleotides agree with TRBD2. The CDR3 loop spans 15 amino acids. V was pared by 0 bases and J by 1 base, with 0 bases of the junction left unmatched. CDR1 and CDR2 from the germline V gene are MGHRA and YSYEKL.

This clonotype was seen only a few times. The CDR3 here is CASSERGSNTEAFF. The CDR3 nucleotides are TGTGCCAGCAGTGAACGGGGCTCCAACACTGAAGCTTTCTTT. The chain employs TRBV2 and TRBJ1-1, with D perhaps TRBD1 (5 bases). Trimming left V 2 bases short and J 2 bases short, with 9 bases between. CDR1 and CDR2 (germline): SNHLY, FYNNEI. This CDR3 has 14 residues.

This clonotype was observed many times. This chain uses TRBV5-1 with TRBJ2-1, with TRBD1 matching 12 bases. This CDR3 region has 16 residues. Per germline, CDR1 SGHRS and CDR2 YFSETQ. After removal of 0 bases from V and 13 bases from J, the junction contained 11 bases not matched to a gene. This chain's CDR3 is CASSLDPGQGAYGQFF. CDR3 nucleotide sequence: TGCGCCAGCAGCTTGGATCCGGGACAGGGGGCATACGGACAGTTCTTC. Filled out from reference TRBV5-1 and TRBJ2-1, the complete variable domain reads KAGVTQTPRYLIKTRGQQVTLSCSPISGHRSVSWYQQTPGQGLQFLFEYFSETQRNKGNFPGRFSGRQFSNSRSEMNVSTLELGDSALYLCASSLDPGQGAYGQFFGPGTRLTVL.

This clonotype turned up a few times. This sequence joins TRBV29-1 and TRBJ2-3; a weak D match, TRBD1 (6 bases). This CDR3 spans 17 amino acids. V lost 0 bases to trimming and J lost 0 bases, with 16 bases between them. Germline CDR1 reads SQVTM; CDR2 reads ANQGSEA. CDR3 sequence: CSVEEVLVGHSTDTQYF. CDR3 bases: TGCAGCGTTGAAGAGGTATTAGTGGGACACAGCACAGATACGCAGTATTTT.

The J gene is TRBJ2-3, the V gene TRBV18; possibly TRBD1 for D (5 bases). Trimming cost V 1 base and J 1 base, with 9 bases left between them. CDR3 length equals 15 residues. Germline V gene data show CDR1 as KGHSH and CDR2 as LQKENI. The CDR3 DNA follows: TGTGCCAGCTCACCACAGGGGTATGGCACAGATACGCAGTATTTT. Its translation: CASSPQGYGTDTQYF.

The V call is TRBV18, the J call TRBJ1-1, with TRBD1 as a possible D gene (5 bases). This CDR3 is 12 amino acids long. CDR1 is KGHSH, CDR2 LQKENI, per germline. The ends were cut back, 1 base at V and 8 bases at J, with 8 bases in the middle. The CDR3 spells CASSPRRQEAFF. The CDR3 DNA is TGTGCCAGCTCACCACGTAGACAGGAAGCTTTCTTT.

The V call is TRBV11-1, the J call TRBJ2-1; D gene unclear. Germline V gene data show CDR1 as SGHAT and CDR2 as FQDESV (reference sequence). V lost 2 bases to trimming and J lost 4 bases, with 12 bases between them. The length of the CDR3 is 15 residues. CDR3 residues: CASSLRKDLYNEQFF. The CDR3 DNA reads TGTGCCAGCAGCTTACGGAAGGATTTATACAATGAGCAGTTCTTC.

This clonotype was observed a handful of times. The V call is TRBV5-1, the J call TRBJ1-1, with D perhaps TRBD1 (5 bases). The CDR3 extends over 15 amino acids. Germline CDR1 and CDR2: SGHRS and YFSETQ. V was pared by 0 bases and J by 5 bases, with 14 bases between. CDR3 loop: CASSLVGATGTEAFF. CDR3 DNA sequence: TGCGCCAGCAGCTTGGTTGGGGCTACGGGGACTGAAGCTTTCTTT.

This clonotype was counted a few times. The chain has TRBV10-2 and TRBJ2-3; TRBD2 matches 11 bases. Germline V lookup: CDR1 WSHSY, CDR2 SAAADI. The CDR3 is made up of 17 amino acids. The trim removed 0 bases at V and 7 bases at J, leaving 9 bases unmatched. CDR3 DNA sequence: TGCGCCAGCAGTGAGTCGATTGGACTAGCGGGTCCGCATACGCAGTATTTT. Encoded protein: CASSESIGLAGPHTQYF.

This clonotype was recorded a few times. The rearrangement joins TRBV12-3 or TRBV12-4 to TRBJ2-1, with D perhaps matching TRBD1 (6 bases). Between the trimmed V and J ends, which lost 4 bases and 6 bases, there was a span of 10 bases. There are 13 residues in the CDR3. CDR3 nucleotide sequence: TGTGCCAGCAGTTGGGGGCCTCCCAATGAGCAGTTCTTC. This gives the protein CASSWGPPNEQFF.

This sequence joins TRBV5-8 and TRBJ2-7, with 7 nucleotides matching TRBD2. CDR1 SGHTS and CDR2 YDEGEE come from the germline V gene. The CDR3 runs 14 residues. V trimming: 2 bases; J trimming: 7 bases; junction bases outside the gene matches: 9. Here the CDR3 reads CASSFGGGPWEQYF. Written as DNA, the CDR3 is TGTGCCAGCAGCTTTGGGGGGGGTCCCTGGGAGCAGTACTTC.

This clonotype was seen at least ten times. The chain recombines TRBV20-1 with TRBJ2-1; 11 bases align to TRBD2. The germline V gene encodes CDR1 DFQATT and CDR2 SNEGSKA (reference sequence). The CDR3 has 17 amino acids. V gave up 5 bases and J gave up 0 bases; unmatched junction bases: 9. The CDR3, as DNA: TGCAGTGCTGGACTAGCGGGTTTCTCGAGCTCCTACAATGAGCAGTTCTTC. It translates to CSAGLAGFSSSYNEQFF.

This clonotype has only a few counts. The J gene is TRBJ2-3, the V gene TRBV4-1; D call uncertain. This CDR3 comprises 14 residues. Between the trimmed V and J ends, which lost 3 bases and 1 base, there was a span of 8 bases. The germline gives CDR1 MGHRA, CDR2 YSYEKL. The CDR3: CASSQGPGTDTQYF. CDR3 coding DNA: TGCGCCAGCAGCCAGGGCCCCGGCACAGATACGCAGTATTTT.

The genes are TRBV9 and TRBJ1-1, with TRBD1 as a possible D gene (6 bases). Germline CDR1 reads SGDLS; CDR2 reads YYNGEE. Trimming removed 2 bases from V and 4 bases from J, with 15 bases in between. The CDR3 is made up of 15 amino acids. Here the CDR3 reads CASSVIGGLGTEAFF. DNA for the CDR3: TGTGCCAGCAGCGTTATAGGGGGGTTAGGCACTGAAGCTTTCTTT.

This clonotype was detected only a few times. This sequence joins TRBV12-3 or TRBV12-4 and TRBJ2-1; 7 bases agree with TRBD1. The CDR3 has 18 amino acids. Trimming took 6 bases from V and 0 from J; bases not matched to a gene: 14. CDR3 sequence: CASSSRGTSFSSYNEQFF. The CDR3 nucleotides are TGTGCCAGCAGCTCCAGGGGGACATCTTTCTCCTCCTACAATGAGCAGTTCTTC.

This clonotype appeared a few times. The J gene is TRBJ1-1, the V gene TRBV7-9; tentative D call: TRBD1 (5 bases). Germline CDR1 reads SEHNR; CDR2 reads FQNEAQ (reference sequence). CDR3 length equals 13 residues. V dropped 10 bases and J dropped 1 base, with 13 bases sitting between them. The CDR3 region is CAIGRGENTEAFF. CDR3 DNA sequence: TGTGCCATCGGGAGAGGGGAGAACACTGAAGCTTTCTTT.

The genes are TRBV12-3 or TRBV12-4 and TRBJ1-1; TRBD1 matches 8 bases. The CDR3 is 14 residues long. With V trimmed by 5 bases and J by 6 bases, 8 bases remained unmatched. This CDR3 reads CASSRGQAHSEAFF. CDR3 nucleotide sequence: TGTGCCAGCAGTCGGGGACAGGCTCATTCTGAAGCTTTCTTT.

This clonotype was counted between two and nine times. The CDR3 spells CASSLTPTSGRSYNEQFF. CDR3 nucleotide sequence: TGTGCCAGCAGCTTAACCCCGACTAGCGGGAGATCCTACAATGAGCAGTTCTTC. The V call is TRBV7-3, the J call TRBJ2-1; the match to TRBD2 covers 12 bases. The V gene's germline CDR1 is SGHTA and CDR2 FQGTGA. There are 18 residues in the CDR3. With V trimmed by 0 bases and J by 1 base, 4 bases remained unmatched.

V and J are TRBV7-2 and TRBJ1-6; D remains ambiguous. The CDR3 covers 13 residues. The V gene's germline CDR1 is SGHTA and CDR2 FQGNSA. V dropped 1 base and J dropped 10 bases, with 8 bases sitting between them. In nucleotides, the CDR3 is TGTGCCAGCAGCTTAGAGGCAGAATCACCCCTCCACTTT. Amino acids: CASSLEAESPLHF. The entire variable domain, with the rest obtained from reference TRBV7-2 and TRBJ1-6, is as follows: GAGVSQSPSNKVTEKGKDVELRCDPISGHTALYWYRQSLGQGLEFLIYFQGNSAPDKSGLPSDRFSAERTGGSVSTLTIQRTQQEDSAVYLCASSLEAESPLHFGNGTRLTVT.

The chain joins TRBV6-5 to TRBJ2-7; D is possibly TRBD1 (6 bases). CDR1 and CDR2 from the germline V gene are MNHEY and SVGAGI. The V end was cut by 0 bases, the J end by 2 bases, with 11 bases between. The CDR3 is made up of 15 amino acids. CDR3 in amino acids: CASSYSPGHAYEQYF. In DNA, the CDR3 is TGTGCCAGCAGTTACTCGCCGGGACATGCCTACGAGCAGTACTTC.

This clonotype was observed a few times. The genes are TRBV12-3 or TRBV12-4 and TRBJ2-2; D unclear. CDR3 length: 14 residues. Trimming removed 5 bases at V and 6 bases at J, with 13 bases between. The CDR3 nucleotides read TGTGCCAGCAGTCCCCTAGTGTCGGCCGGGGAGCTGTTTTTT. Its protein is CASSPLVSAGELFF.

This clonotype appeared many times. The rearrangement uses TRBV12-3 or TRBV12-4 and TRBJ1-2; TRBD1 might be the D (6 bases). The germline V and J ends were trimmed by 5 bases and 3 bases, with 13 bases remaining between them. The CDR3 is 14 residues long. The CDR3 loop is CASSARQVDYGYTF. The CDR3 DNA sequence: TGTGCCAGCAGTGCCAGACAGGTCGACTATGGCTACACCTTC.

The chain carries TRBV18 and TRBJ1-4; D is unclear. V shed 2 bases and J shed 7 bases, with 8 bases lying between them. The CDR3 extends over 13 amino acids. The germline V gene encodes CDR1 KGHSH and CDR2 LQKENI. CDR3 sequence: CASSPEWGEKLFF. The CDR3, as DNA: TGTGCCAGCTCACCAGAATGGGGTGAAAAACTGTTTTTT.